The clone carrying this TCR beta chain was counted only a few times. What it binds is not known. RNA transcripts provided the source from which TCR beta CDR3 regions were amplified. The TCR CDR3 was amplified in a first-round RT-PCR using the HTBI primer set. TCRdb re-analysed the multiplex PCR reads in MiXCR, keeping a single row per CDR3 protein. The sample lists approximately 400,000 distinct CDR3 sequences, about a sixth occurring once. This record belongs to a study of T cells in Graves' hyperthyroidism and ophthalmopathy. Overall study context: Sampling of peripheral blood happened at initial diagnosis, prior to any treatment. Points from the study as a whole: Model predictions of ophthalmopathy came a median approximately 6 months before onset.

Participants, patients aged 18 to 65, had newly diagnosed hyperthyroidism with a duration under 2 months. Fresh 10 ml peripheral blood yielded PBMCs. Germline CDR1 DFQATT, CDR2 SNEGSKA (reference sequence). V was trimmed by 0 bases and J by 7 bases, leaving 16 bases between them. The CDR3 is 15 residues long. This sequence originates from a woman between 18 and 30 years old with Graves' hyperthyroidism. The sample was blood. This chain links TRBV20-1 with TRBJ1-5, with D tentatively TRBD1 (5 bases). CDR3 in DNA: TGCAGTGCTAGAGAGGGCCAGGGTGAAAGCCAGCCCCAGCATTTT. Translated, it gives CSAREGQGESQPQHF.